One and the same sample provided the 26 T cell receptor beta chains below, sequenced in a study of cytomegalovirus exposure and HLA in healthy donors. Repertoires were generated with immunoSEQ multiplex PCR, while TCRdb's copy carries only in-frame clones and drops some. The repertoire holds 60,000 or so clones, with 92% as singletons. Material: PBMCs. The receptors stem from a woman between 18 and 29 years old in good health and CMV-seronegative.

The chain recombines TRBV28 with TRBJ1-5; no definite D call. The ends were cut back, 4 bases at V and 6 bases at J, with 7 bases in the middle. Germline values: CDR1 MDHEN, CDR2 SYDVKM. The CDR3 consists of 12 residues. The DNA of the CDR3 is TGTGCCAGCAGTTCAAACTCTCAGCCCCAGCATTTT. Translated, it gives CASSSNSQPQHF. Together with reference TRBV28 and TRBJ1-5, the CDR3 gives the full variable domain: DVKVTQSSRYLVKRTGEKVFLECVQDMDHENMFWYRQDPGLGLRLIYFSYDVKMKEKGDIPEGYSVSREKKERFSLILESASTNQTSMYLCASSSNSQPQHFGDGTRLSIL.

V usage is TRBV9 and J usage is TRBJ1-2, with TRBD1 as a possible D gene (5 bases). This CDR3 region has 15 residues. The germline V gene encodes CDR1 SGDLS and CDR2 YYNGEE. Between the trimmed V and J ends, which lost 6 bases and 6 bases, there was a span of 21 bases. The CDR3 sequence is CASTSQGSNLNGYTF. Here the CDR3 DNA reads TGTGCCAGCACCTCCCAGGGATCCAACCTAAATGGCTACACCTTC.

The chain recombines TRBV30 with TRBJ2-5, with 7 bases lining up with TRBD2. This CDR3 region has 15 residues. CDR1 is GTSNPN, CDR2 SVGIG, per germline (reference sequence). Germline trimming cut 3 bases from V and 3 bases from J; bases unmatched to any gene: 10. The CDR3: CAWSELGLHKETQYF. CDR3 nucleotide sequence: TGTGCCTGGAGCGAGTTGGGACTACATAAAGAGACCCAGTACTTC.

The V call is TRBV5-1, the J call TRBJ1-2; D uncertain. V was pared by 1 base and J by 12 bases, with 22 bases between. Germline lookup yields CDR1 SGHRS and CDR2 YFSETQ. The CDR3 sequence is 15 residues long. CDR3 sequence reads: CASSLILGDSRNNTF. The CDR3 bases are TGCGCCAGCAGCTTGATATTGGGTGACTCCCGTAACAACACCTTC. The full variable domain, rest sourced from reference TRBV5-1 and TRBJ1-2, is KAGVTQTPRYLIKTRGQQVTLSCSPISGHRSVSWYQQTPGQGLQFLFEYFSETQRNKGNFPGRFSGRQFSNSRSEMNVSTLELGDSALYLCASSLILGDSRNNTFGSGTRLTVV.

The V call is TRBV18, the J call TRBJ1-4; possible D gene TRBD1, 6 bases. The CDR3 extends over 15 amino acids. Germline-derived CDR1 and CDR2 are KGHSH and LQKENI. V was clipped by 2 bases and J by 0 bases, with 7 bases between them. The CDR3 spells CASSPWTATNEKLFF. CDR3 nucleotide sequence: TGTGCCAGCTCACCATGGACAGCAACTAATGAAAAACTGTTTTTT.

This CDR3 reads CASTHTDRNEYEGYTF. Written as DNA, the CDR3 is TGTGCCAGCACCCACACGGACAGGAACGAGTATGAAGGCTACACCTTC. The V gene is TRBV27, the J gene TRBJ1-2, with 7 bases lining up with TRBD1. After removal of 7 bases from V and 8 bases from J, the junction contained 19 bases not matched to a gene. This CDR3 has 16 amino acids. Per the germline V gene, CDR1 is MNHEY and CDR2 is SMNVEV (reference sequence).

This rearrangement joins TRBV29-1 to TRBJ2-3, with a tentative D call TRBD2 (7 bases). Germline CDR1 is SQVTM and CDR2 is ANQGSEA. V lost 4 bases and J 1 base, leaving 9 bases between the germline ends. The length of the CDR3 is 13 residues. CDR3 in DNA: TGCAGCGTTGGAGGGGGGGGCACAGATACGCAGTATTTT. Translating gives CSVGGGGTDTQYF.

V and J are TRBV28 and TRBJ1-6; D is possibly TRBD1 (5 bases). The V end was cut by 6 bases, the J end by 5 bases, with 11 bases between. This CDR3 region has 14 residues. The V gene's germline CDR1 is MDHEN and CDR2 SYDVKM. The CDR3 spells CASRLTDNNSPLHF. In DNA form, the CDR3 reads TGTGCCAGCAGGTTGACAGACAATAATTCACCCCTCCACTTT. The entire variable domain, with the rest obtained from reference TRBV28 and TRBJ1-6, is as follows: DVKVTQSSRYLVKRTGEKVFLECVQDMDHENMFWYRQDPGLGLRLIYFSYDVKMKEKGDIPEGYSVSREKKERFSLILESASTNQTSMYLCASRLTDNNSPLHFGNGTRLTVT.

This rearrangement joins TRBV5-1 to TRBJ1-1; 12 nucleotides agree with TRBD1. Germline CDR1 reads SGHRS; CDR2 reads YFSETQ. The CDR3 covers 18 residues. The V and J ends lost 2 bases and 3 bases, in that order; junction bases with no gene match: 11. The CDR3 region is CASSLFEGTGGAYTEAFF. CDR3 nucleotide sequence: TGCGCCAGCAGCTTATTTGAGGGGACAGGGGGCGCCTACACTGAAGCTTTCTTT.

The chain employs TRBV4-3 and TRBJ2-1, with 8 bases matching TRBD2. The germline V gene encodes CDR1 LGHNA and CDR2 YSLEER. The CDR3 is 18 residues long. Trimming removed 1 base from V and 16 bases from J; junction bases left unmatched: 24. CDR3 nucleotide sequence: TGCGCCAGCAGCCAAGGGATTCCGGGACTAGGGGCCCCCCCCCGGTTATTCTTC. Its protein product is CASSQGIPGLGAPPRLFF.

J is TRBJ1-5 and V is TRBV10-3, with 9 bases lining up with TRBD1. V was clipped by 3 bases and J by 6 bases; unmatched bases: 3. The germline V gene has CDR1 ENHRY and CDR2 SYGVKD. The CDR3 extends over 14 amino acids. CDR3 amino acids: CAISDGTGTQPQHF. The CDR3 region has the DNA TGTGCCATCAGTGACGGGACAGGGACTCAGCCCCAGCATTTT.

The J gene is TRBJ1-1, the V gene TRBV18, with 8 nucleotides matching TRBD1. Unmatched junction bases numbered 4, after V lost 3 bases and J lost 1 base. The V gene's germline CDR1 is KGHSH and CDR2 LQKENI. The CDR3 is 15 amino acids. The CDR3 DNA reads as TGTGCCAGCTCACCCCACGGACAGGGGAACACTGAAGCTTTCTTT. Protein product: CASSPHGQGNTEAFF.

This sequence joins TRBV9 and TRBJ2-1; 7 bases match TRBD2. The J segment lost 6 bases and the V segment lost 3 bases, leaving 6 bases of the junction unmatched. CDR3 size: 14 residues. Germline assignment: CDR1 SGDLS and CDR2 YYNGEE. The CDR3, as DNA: TGTGCCAGCAGCGGTCGGACTAGGGGCAATGAGCAGTTCTTC. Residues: CASSGRTRGNEQFF.

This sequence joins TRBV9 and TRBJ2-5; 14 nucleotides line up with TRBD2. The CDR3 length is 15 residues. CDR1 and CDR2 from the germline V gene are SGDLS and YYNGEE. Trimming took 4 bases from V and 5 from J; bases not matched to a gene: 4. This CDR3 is CASSPRTSGGETQYF. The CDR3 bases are TGTGCCAGCAGCCCCCGGACTAGCGGGGGGGAGACCCAGTACTTC.

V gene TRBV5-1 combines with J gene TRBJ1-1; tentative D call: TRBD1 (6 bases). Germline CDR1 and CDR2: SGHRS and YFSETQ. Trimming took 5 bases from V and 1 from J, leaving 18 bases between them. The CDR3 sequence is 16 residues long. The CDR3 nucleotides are TGCGCCAGCAGTAGGCGAACAGGGATGGAGAACACTGAAGCTTTCTTT. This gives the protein CASSRRTGMENTEAFF.

The CDR3 region has the DNA TGTGCCAGCTCACCTAAACAGGGGGCTTTGGAGACCCAGTACTTC. Protein sequence: CASSPKQGALETQYF. V and J are TRBV18 and TRBJ2-5; 9 positions agree with TRBD1. V lost 3 bases to trimming and J lost 5 bases; unmatched junction nucleotides: 7. The germline V gene encodes CDR1 KGHSH and CDR2 LQKENI. The CDR3 length is 15 residues.

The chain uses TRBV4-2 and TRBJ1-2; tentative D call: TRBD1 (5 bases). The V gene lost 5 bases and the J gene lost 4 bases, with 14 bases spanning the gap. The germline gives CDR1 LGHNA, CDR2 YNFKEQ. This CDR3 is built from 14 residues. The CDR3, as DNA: TGTGCCAGCAGCACCGGGGGATCTGGCTATGGCTACACCTTC. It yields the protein CASSTGGSGYGYTF.

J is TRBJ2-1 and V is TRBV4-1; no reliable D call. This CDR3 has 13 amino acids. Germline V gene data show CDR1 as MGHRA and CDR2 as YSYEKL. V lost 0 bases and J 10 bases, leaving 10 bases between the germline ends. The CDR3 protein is CASSQENFLEQFF. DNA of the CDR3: TGCGCCAGCAGCCAAGAGAACTTTCTGGAGCAGTTCTTC.

The CDR3 spells CASSQDIFVDRALYGYTF. The CDR3 DNA follows: TGCGCCAGCAGCCAAGATATTTTCGTTGACAGAGCTCTCTATGGCTACACCTTC. The V call is TRBV4-1, the J call TRBJ1-2, with D possibly matching TRBD1 (5 bases). The CDR3 covers 18 residues. V gave up 0 bases and J gave up 4 bases, with 21 bases separating them. CDR1 is MGHRA and CDR2 is YSYEKL in the germline V gene.

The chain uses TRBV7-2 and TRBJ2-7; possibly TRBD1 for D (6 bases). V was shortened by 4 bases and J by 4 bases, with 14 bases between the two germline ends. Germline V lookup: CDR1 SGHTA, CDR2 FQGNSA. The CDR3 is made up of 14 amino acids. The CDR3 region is CASSWPGQQYEQYF. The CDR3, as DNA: TGTGCCAGCAGCTGGCCGGGACAACAATACGAGCAGTACTTC.

For the CDR3, the DNA is TGTGCCAGCGGACCCGGAAACCGGGACATAAGTACCGGTGGCACTGAAGCTTTCTTT. Translating gives CASGPGNRDISTGGTEAFF. The chain links TRBV9 to TRBJ1-1; D is possibly TRBD1 (6 bases). V dropped 7 bases and J dropped 4 bases, with 32 bases sitting between them. CDR1 and CDR2 from the germline V gene are SGDLS and YYNGEE. The CDR3 covers 19 residues.

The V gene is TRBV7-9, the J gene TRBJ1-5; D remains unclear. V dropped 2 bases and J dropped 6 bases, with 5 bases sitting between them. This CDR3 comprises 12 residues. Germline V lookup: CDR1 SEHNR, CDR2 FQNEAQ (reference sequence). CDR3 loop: CASSLPGQPQHF. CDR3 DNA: TGTGCCAGCAGCTTACCCGGTCAGCCCCAGCATTTT.

For the CDR3, the DNA is TGCGCCAGCAGCCGCCCGCCGGGATCCTCTGGGGATACGCAGTATTTT. This codes for CASSRPPGSSGDTQYF. The chain couples TRBV4-1 to TRBJ2-3; TRBD2 is a possible D gene (5 bases). V was clipped by 4 bases and J by 6 bases, with 20 bases between them. This CDR3 contains 16 residues. The germline gives CDR1 MGHRA, CDR2 YSYEKL.

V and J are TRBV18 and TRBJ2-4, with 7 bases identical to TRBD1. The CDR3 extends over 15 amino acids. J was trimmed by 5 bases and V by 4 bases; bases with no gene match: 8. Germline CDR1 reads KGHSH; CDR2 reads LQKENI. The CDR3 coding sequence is TGTGCCAGCTCACAGACAGGGCCGGACGAAAACATTCAGTACTTC. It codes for CASSQTGPDENIQYF. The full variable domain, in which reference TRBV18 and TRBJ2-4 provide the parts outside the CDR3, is NAGVMQNPRHLVRRRGQEARLRCSPMKGHSHVYWYRQLPEEGLKFMVYLQKENIIDESGMPKERFSAEFPKEGPSILRIQQVVRGDSAAYFCASSQTGPDENIQYFGAGTRLSVL.

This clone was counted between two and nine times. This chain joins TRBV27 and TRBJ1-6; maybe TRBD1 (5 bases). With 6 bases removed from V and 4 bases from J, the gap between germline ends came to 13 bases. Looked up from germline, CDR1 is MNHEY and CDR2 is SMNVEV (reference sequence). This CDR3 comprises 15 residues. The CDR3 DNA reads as TGTGCCAGCAGCTGGACCGGGACTTATAATTCACCCCTCCACTTT. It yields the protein CASSWTGTYNSPLHF.

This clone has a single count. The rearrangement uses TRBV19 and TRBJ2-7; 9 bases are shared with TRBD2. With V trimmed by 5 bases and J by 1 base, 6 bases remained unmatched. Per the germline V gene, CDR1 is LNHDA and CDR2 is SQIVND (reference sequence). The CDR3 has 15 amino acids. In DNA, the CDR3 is TGTGCCAGTAGTCCGACTACTAGCGGGTCCTACGAGCAGTACTTC. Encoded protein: CASSPTTSGSYEQYF.